The T cell receptor beta chain described here comes from a study of long-term antiretroviral therapy in people with HIV. This CDR3 spans 16 amino acids. It was version v3.0 of the immunoSEQ assay that was run at survey level. Sequencing aimed to cover about 40,000-50,000 T-cell genomes per sample. Using immunoSEQ multiplex PCR, the repertoire was profiled, and TCRdb retains in-frame clones only, with some absent. The top ten hold roughly 16% of the sample, which has some 24,000 clones, approximately 81% seen once. The chain joins TRBV21-1 to TRBJ1-6; the D segment call TRBD1 is taken from the table without a DNA check. TRBV21-1 is tagged as a pseudogene. Sample: unsorted PBMCs, taken at the start of antiretroviral therapy, before treatment. The TCR sequence derives from a woman between 18 and 30 years old with HIV. The CDR3 here is CASLRAGPSYNSPLHF. The CDR3 region has the DNA TGTGCCAGCCTCAGGGCCGGGCCCTCCTATAATTCACCCCTCCACTTT.